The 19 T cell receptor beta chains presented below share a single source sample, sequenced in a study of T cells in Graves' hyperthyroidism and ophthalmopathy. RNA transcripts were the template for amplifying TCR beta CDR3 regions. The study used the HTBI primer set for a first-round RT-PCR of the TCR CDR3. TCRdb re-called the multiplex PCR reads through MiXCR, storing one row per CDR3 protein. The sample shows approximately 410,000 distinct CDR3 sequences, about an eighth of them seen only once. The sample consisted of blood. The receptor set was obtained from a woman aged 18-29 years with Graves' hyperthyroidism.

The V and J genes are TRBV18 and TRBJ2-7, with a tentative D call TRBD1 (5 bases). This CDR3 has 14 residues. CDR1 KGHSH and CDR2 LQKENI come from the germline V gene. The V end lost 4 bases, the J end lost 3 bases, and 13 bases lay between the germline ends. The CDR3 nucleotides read TGTGCCAGCTCACGAGAAGGGGCCTACTACGAGCAGTACTTC. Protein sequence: CASSREGAYYEQYF.

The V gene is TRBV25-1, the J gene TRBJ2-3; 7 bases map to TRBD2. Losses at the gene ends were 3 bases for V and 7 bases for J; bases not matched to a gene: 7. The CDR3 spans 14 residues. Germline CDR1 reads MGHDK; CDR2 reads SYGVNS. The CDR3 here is CASSEGGSWYTQYF. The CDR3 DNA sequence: TGTGCCAGCAGTGAGGGCGGGAGTTGGTATACGCAGTATTTT.

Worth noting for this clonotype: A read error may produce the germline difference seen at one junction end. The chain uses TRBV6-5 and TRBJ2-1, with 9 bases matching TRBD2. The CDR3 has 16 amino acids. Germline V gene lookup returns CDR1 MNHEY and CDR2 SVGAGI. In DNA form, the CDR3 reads TGTGCCAGCAGTGACTCGATAGTTAGCGGGAGCAATGAGCAGTTCTTC. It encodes CASSDSIVSGSNEQFF.

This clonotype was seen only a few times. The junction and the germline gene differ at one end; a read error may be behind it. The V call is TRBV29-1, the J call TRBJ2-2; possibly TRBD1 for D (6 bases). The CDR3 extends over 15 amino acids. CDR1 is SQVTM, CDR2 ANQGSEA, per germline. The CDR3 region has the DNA TGCAGCGTAGAAGACAGGACAGAGGTGTCCGGGGAGCTGTTTTTT. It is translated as CSVEDRTEVSGELFF.

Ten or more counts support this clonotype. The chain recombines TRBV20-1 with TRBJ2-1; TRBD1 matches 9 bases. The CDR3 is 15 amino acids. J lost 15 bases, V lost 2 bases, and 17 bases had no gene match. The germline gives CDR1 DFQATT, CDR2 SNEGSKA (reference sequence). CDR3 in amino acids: CSARSPGGNRGHPFF. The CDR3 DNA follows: TGCAGTGCTAGATCACCCGGGGGGAACAGGGGGCATCCGTTCTTC.

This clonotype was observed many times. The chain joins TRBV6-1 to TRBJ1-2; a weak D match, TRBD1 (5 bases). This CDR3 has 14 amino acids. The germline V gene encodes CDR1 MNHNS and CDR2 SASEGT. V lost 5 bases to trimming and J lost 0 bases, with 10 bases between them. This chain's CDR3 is CASSTGLPNYGYTF. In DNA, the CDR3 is TGTGCCAGCAGTACGGGACTCCCTAACTATGGCTACACCTTC.

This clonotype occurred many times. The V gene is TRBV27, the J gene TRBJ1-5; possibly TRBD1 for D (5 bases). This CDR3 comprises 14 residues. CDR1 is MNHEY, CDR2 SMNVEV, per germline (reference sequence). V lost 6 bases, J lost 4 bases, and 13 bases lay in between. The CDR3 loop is CASSLSQGNQPQHF. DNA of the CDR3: TGTGCCAGCAGCCTATCCCAGGGTAATCAGCCCCAGCATTTT.

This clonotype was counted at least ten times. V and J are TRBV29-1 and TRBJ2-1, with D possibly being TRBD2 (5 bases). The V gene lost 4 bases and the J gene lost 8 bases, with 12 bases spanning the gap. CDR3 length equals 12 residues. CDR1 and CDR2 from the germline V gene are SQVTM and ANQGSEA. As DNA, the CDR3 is TGCAGCGTTGTCCCGTCCGGGGATGAGCAGTTCTTC. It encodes CSVVPSGDEQFF.

CDR3 coding DNA: TGTGCCAGCCTCGGGACTGGCGGTAGCAATGAGCAGTTCTTC. As protein: CASLGTGGSNEQFF. V gene TRBV13 combines with J gene TRBJ2-1, with D maybe TRBD2 (6 bases). The CDR3 is made up of 14 amino acids. V was pared by 8 bases and J by 6 bases, with 17 bases between. In germline, CDR1 is PRHDT, CDR2 FYEKMQ (reference sequence).

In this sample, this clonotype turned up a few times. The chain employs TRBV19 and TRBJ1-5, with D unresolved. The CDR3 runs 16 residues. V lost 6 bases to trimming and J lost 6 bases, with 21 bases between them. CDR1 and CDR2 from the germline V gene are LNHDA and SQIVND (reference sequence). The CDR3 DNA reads TGTGCCAGTAGCTCGTGGACGTCCGGAAGGGCTCAGCCCCAGCATTTT. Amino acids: CASSSWTSGRAQPQHF.

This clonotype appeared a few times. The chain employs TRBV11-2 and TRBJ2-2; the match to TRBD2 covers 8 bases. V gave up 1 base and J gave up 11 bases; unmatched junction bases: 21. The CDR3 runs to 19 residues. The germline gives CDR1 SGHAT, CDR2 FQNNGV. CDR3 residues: CASSLGSIRGGRSGVELFF. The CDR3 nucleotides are TGTGCCAGCAGCTTAGGATCTATTAGAGGCGGGAGGTCCGGCGTAGAGCTGTTTTTT. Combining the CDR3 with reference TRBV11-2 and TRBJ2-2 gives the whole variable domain EAGVAQSPRYKIIEKRQSVAFWCNPISGHATLYWYQQILGQGPKLLIQFQNNGVVDDSQLPKDRFSAERLKGVDSTLKIQPAKLEDSAVYLCASSLGSIRGGRSGVELFFGEGSRLTVL.

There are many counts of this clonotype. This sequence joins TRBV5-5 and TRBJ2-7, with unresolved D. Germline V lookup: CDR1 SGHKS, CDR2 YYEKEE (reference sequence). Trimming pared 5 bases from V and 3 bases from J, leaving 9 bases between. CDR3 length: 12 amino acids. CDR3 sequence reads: CASSWTVYEQYF. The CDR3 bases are TGTGCCAGCAGTTGGACGGTCTACGAGCAGTACTTC.

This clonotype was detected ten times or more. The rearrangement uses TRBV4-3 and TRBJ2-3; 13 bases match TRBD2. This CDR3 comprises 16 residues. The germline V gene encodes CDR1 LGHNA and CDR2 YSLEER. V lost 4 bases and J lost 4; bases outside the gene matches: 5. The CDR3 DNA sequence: TGCGCCAGCAGCCGGACTAGCGGGAGTGTAGCAGATACGCAGTATTTT. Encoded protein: CASSRTSGSVADTQYF.

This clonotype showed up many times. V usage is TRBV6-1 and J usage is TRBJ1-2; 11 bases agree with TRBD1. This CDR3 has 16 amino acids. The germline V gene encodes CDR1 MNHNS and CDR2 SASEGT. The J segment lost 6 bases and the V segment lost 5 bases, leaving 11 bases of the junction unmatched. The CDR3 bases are TGTGCCAGCAGTTTAACCGGACAGGGGGCCTCCCATGGCTACACCTTC. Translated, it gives CASSLTGQGASHGYTF.

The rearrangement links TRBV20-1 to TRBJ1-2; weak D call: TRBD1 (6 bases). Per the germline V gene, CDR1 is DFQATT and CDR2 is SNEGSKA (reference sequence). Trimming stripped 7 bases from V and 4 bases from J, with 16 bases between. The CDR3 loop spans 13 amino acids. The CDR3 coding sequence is TGCAGTGTCAGCGAGGGGGTGGCCTATGGCTACACCTTC. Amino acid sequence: CSVSEGVAYGYTF.

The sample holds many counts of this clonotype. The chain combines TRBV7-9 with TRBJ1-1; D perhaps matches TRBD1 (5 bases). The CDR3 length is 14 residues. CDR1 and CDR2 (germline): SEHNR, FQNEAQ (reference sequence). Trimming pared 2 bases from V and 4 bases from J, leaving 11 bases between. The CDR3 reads CASSLSGQSTEAFF. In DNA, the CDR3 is TGTGCCAGCAGCTTATCCGGACAATCCACTGAAGCTTTCTTT. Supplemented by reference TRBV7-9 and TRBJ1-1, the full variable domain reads DTGVSQNPRHKITKRGQNVTFRCDPISEHNRLYWYRQTLGQGPEFLTYFQNEAQLEKSRLLSDRFSAERPKGSFSTLEIQRTEQGDSAMYLCASSLSGQSTEAFFGQGTRLTVV.

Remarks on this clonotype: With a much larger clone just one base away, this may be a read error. The CDR3 region has the DNA TGTGCCTGGGTCACACAGGGGACTGGAGCTTTCTTT. This gives the protein CAWVTQGTGAFF. The rearrangement joins TRBV30 to TRBJ1-1, with 7 bases fitting TRBD1. CDR3 length equals 12 residues. Germline V lookup: CDR1 GTSNPN, CDR2 SVGIG (reference sequence).

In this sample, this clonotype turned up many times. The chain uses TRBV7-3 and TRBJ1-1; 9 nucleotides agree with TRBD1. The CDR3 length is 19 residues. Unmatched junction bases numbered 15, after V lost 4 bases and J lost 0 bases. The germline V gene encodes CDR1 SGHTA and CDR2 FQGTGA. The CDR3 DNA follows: TGTGCCAGCAGCTCCAGCCTGGGGACAGGGAGATTTATGAACACTGAAGCTTTCTTT. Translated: CASSSSLGTGRFMNTEAFF.

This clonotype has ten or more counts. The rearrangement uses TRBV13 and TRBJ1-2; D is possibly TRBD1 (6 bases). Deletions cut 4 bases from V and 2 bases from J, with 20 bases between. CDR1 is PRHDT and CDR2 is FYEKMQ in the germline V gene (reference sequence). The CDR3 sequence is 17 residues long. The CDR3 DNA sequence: TGTGCCAGCAGCTCTAGGACAGAGGGGTGGGGAAACTATGGCTACACCTTC. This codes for CASSSRTEGWGNYGYTF.